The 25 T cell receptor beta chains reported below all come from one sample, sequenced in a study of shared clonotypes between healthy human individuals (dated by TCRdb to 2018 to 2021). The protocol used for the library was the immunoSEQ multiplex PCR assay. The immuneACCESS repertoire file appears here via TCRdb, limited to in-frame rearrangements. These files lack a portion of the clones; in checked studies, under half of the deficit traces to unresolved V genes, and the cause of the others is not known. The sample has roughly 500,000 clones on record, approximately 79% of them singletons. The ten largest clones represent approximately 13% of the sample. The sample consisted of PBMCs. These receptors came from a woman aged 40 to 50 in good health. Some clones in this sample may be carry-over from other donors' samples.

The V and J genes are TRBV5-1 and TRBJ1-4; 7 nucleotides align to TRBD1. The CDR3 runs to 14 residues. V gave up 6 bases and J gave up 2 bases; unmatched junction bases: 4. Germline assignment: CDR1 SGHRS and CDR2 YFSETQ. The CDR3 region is CASTSGQTNEKLFF. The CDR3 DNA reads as TGCGCCAGCACCTCGGGACAGACTAATGAAAAACTGTTTTTT.

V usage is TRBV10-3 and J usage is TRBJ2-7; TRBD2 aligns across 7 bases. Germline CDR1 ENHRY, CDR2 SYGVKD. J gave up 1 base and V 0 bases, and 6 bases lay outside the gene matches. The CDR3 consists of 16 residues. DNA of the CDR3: TGTGCCATCAGTGAGTCTAGCGGGTCGGCTTCCTACGAGCAGTACTTC. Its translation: CAISESSGSASYEQYF.

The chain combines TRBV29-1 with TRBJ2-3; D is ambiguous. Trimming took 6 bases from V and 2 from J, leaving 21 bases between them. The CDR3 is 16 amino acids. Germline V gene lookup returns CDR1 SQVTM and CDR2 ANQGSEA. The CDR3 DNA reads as TGCAGCGTCCGGGCTAGGACCACTTCCTACACAGATACGCAGTATTTT. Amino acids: CSVRARTTSYTDTQYF.

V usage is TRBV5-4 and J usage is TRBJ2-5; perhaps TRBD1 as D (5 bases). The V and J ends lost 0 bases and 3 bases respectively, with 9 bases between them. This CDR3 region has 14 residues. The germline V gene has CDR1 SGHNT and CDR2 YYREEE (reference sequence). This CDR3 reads CASSLAVTEETQYF. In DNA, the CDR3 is TGTGCCAGCAGCTTGGCCGTGACAGAAGAGACCCAGTACTTC.

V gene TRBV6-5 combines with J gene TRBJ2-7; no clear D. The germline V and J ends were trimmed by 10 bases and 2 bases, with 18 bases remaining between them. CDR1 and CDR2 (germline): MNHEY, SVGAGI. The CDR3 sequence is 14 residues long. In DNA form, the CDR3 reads TGTGCCACCCAGTCCCTCTCCAGAGCCTACGAGCAGTACTTC. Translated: CATQSLSRAYEQYF.

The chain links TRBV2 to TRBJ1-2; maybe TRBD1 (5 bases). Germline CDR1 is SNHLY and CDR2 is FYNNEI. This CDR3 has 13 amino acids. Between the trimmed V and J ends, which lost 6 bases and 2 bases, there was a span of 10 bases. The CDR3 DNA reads TGTGCCAGCAGGACAGACCTAAACTATGGCTACACCTTC. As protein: CASRTDLNYGYTF.

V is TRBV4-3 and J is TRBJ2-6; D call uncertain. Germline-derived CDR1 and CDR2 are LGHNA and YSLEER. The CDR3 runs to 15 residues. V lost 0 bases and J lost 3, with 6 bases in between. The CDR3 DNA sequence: TGCGCCAGCAGCCAAGATCAGTTTGGGGCCAACGTCCTGACTTTC. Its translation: CASSQDQFGANVLTF.

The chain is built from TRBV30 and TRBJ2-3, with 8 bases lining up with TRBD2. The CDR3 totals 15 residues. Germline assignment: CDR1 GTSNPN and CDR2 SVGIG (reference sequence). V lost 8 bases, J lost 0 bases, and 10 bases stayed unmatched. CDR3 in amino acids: CAGDNSGTSTDTQYF. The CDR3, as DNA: TGTGCCGGGGACAATAGCGGGACGAGCACAGATACGCAGTATTTT.

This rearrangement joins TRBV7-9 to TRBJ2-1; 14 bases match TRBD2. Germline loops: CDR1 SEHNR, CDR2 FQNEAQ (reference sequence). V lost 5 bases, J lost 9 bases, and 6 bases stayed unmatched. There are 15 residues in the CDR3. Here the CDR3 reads CASSRLAGGPTEQFF. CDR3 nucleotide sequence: TGTGCCAGCAGCCGACTAGCGGGAGGGCCGACTGAGCAGTTCTTC.

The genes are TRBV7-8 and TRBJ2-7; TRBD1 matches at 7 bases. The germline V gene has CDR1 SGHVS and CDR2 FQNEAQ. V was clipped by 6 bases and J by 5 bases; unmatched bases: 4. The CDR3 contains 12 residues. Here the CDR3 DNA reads TGTGCCAGCAGACGGGACAGCGACGAGCAGTACTTC. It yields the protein CASRRDSDEQYF. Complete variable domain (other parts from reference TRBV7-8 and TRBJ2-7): GAGVSQSPRYKVAKRGQDVALRCDPISGHVSLFWYQQALGQGPEFLTYFQNEAQLDKSGLPSDRFFAERPEGSVSTLKIQRTQQEDSAVYLCASRRDSDEQYFGPGTRLTVT.

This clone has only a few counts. The CDR3 loop reads CASSQPPTSGRGETQYF. Here the CDR3 DNA reads TGCGCCAGCAGCCAGCCCCCGACTAGCGGGAGAGGAGAGACCCAGTACTTC. The rearrangement joins TRBV4-1 to TRBJ2-5; 12 nucleotides agree with TRBD2. J gave up 4 bases and V 3 bases, and 9 bases lay outside the gene matches. This CDR3 has 17 amino acids. In germline, CDR1 is MGHRA, CDR2 YSYEKL.

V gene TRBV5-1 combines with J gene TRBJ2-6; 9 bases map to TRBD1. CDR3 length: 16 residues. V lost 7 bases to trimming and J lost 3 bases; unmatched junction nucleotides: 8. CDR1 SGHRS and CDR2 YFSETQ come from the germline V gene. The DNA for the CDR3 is TGCGCCAGCGAGGCGACAGGGGGAAGTGGGGCCAACGTCCTGACTTTC. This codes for CASEATGGSGANVLTF.

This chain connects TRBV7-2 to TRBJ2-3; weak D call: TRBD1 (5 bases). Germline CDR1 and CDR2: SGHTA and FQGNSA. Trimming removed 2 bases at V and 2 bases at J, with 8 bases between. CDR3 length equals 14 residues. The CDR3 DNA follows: TGTGCCAGCAGCTTAAGGGGCGACACAGATACGCAGTATTTT. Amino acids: CASSLRGDTDTQYF.

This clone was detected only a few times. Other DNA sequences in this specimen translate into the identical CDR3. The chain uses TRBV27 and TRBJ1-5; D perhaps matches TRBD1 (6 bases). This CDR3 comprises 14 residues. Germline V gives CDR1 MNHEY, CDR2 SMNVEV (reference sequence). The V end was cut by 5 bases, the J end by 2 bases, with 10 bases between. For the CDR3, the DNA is TGTGCCAGCAGTCTTAGACAGGGCAATCAGCCCCAGCATTTT. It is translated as CASSLRQGNQPQHF.

The DNA for the CDR3 is TGCGCCAGCAGCTTGACAGCAATCAGCGATGAGCAGTTCTTC. Residues: CASSLTAISDEQFF. This chain joins TRBV5-1 and TRBJ2-1; D ambiguous. Germline CDR1 is SGHRS and CDR2 is YFSETQ. Trimming took 1 base from V and 8 from J, leaving 13 bases between them. The CDR3 has 14 residues.

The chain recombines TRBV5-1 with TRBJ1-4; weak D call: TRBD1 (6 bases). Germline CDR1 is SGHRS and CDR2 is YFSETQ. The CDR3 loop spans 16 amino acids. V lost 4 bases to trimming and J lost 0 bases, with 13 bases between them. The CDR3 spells CASSPGTPATNEKLFF. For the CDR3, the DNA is TGCGCCAGCAGCCCAGGGACACCCGCAACTAATGAAAAACTGTTTTTT.

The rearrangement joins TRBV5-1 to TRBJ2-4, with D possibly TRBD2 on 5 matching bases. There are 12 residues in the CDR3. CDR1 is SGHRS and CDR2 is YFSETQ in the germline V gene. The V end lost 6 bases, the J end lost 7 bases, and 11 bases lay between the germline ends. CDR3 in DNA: TGCGCCAGCAAACGGGAAGGTAACATTCAGTACTTC. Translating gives CASKREGNIQYF.

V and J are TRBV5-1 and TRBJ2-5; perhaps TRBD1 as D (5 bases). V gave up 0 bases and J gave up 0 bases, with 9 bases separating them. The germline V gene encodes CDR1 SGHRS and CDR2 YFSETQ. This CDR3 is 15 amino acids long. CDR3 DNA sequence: TGCGCCAGCAGCTTGGTAAGCAGGGACCAAGAGACCCAGTACTTC. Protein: CASSLVSRDQETQYF.

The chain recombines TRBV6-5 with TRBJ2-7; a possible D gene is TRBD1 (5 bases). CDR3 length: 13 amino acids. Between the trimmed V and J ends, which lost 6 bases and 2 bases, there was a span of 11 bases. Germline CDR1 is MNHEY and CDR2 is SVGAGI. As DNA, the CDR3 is TGTGCCAGCAGAGCTACAGGCACCTACGAGCAGTACTTC. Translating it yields CASRATGTYEQYF.

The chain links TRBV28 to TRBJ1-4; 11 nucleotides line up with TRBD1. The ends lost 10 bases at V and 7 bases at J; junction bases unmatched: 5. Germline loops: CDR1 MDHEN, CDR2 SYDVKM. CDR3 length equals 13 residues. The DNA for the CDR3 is TGTGCCATCCCTGGACAGGGGGCTGAAAAACTGTTTTTT. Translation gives CAIPGQGAEKLFF.

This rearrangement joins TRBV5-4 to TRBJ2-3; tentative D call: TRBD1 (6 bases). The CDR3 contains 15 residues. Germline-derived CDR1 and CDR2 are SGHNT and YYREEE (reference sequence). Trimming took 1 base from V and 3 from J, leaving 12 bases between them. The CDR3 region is CASSLQGLSTDTQYF. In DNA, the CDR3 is TGTGCCAGCAGCTTGCAGGGGCTTAGTACAGATACGCAGTATTTT.

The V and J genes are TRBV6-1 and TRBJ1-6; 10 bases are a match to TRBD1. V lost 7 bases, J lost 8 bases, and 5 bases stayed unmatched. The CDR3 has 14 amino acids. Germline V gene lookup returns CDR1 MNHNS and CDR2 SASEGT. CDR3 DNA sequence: TGTGCCAGCATGAGACAGGGGGCGGATTCACCCCTCCACTTT. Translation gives CASMRQGADSPLHF.

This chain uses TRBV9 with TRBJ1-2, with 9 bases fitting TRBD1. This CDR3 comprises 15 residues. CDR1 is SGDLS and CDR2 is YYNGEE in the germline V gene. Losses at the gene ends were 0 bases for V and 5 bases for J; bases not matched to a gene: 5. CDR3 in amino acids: CASSVAGTGLYGYTF. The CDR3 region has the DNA TGTGCCAGCAGCGTAGCAGGGACAGGGTTGTATGGCTACACCTTC.

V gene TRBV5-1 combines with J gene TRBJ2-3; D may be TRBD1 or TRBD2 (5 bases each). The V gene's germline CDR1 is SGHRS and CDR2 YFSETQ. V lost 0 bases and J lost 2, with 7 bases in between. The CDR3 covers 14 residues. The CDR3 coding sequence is TGCGCCAGCAGCTTGGGAGGGGCCACAGATACGCAGTATTTT. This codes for CASSLGGATDTQYF.

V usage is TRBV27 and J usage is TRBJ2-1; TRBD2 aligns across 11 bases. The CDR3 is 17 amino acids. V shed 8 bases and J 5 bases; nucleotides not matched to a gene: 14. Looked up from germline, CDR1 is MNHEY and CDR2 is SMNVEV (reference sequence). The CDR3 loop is CASGGGLAGGWDNEQFF. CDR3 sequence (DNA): TGTGCCAGCGGAGGTGGGCTAGCGGGAGGATGGGACAATGAGCAGTTCTTC.